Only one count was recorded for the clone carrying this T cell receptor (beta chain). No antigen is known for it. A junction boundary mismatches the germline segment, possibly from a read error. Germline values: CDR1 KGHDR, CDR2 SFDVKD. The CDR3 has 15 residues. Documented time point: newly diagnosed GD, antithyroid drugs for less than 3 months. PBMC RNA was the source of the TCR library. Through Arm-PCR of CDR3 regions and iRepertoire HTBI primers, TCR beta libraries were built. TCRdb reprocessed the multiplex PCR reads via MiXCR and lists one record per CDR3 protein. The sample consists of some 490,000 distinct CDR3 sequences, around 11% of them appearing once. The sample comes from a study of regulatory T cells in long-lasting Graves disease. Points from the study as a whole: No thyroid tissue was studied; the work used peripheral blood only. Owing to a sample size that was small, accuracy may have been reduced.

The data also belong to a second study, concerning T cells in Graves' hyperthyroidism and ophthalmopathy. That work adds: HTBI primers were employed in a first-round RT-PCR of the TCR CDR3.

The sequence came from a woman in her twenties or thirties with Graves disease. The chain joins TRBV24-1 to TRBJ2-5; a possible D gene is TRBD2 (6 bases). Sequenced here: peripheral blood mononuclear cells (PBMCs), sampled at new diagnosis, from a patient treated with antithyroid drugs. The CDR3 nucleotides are TGTGTCACCAGTGAGTCCGTAGCGGCAGGAGAGACCCAGTACTTC. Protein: CVTSESVAAGETQYF.